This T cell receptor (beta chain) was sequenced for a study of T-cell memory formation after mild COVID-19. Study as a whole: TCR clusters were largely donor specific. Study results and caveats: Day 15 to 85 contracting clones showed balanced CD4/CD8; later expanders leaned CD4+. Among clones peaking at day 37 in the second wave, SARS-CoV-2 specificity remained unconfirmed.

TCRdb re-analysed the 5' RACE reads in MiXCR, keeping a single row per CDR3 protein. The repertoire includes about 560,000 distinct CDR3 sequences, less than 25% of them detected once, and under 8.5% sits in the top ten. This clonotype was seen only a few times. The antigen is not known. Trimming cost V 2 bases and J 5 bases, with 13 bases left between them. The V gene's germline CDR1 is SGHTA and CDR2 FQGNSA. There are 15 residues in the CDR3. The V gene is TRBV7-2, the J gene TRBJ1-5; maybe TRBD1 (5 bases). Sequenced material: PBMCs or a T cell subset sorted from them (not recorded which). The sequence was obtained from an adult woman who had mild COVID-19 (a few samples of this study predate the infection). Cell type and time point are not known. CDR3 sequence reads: CASSLRRGTDQPQHF. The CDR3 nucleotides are TGTGCCAGCAGCTTACGGCGGGGCACAGATCAGCCCCAGCATTTT. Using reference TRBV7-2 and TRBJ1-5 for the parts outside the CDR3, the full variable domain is GAGVSQSPSNKVTEKGKDVELRCDPISGHTALYWYRQSLGQGLEFLIYFQGNSAPDKSGLPSDRFSAERTGGSVSTLTIQRTQQEDSAVYLCASSLRRGTDQPQHFGDGTRLSIL.